The 27 T cell receptor beta chains reported below all come from one sample, sequenced in a study of T cells after yellow fever vaccination. One entry per CDR3 protein results from TCRdb running MiXCR on the 5' RACE reads. The data show about 230,000 distinct CDR3 sequences, approximately 6.7% seen once. The material sequenced was CD4+ T cells sorted from PBMCs, taken on the day of the yellow fever booster vaccination. The source of these receptors is a young man who received the YFV17D yellow fever vaccine.

Ten or more counts support this clonotype. The rearrangement links TRBV7-2 to TRBJ2-4; 12 bases map to TRBD2. V was pared by 1 base and J by 9 bases, with 7 bases of the junction left unmatched. CDR1 and CDR2 from the germline V gene are SGHTA and FQGNSA. The CDR3 is 16 residues long. The CDR3 is CASSLGLAGVGGIQYF. CDR3 coding DNA: TGTGCCAGCAGCTTAGGACTAGCGGGAGTTGGTGGCATTCAGTACTTC.

This clonotype was recorded many times. The rearrangement links TRBV23-1 to TRBJ2-3, with 11 bases aligning to TRBD1. TRBV23-1 is an ORF, and what it does is uncertain. The CDR3 runs 16 residues. V lost 3 bases and J lost 5; bases outside the gene matches: 7. In DNA form, the CDR3 reads TGCGCCAGCAGTCACCCGGACAGGGGGCAGGGAGATACGCAGTATTTT. Protein product: CASSHPDRGQGDTQYF.

The chain combines TRBV4-3 with TRBJ2-4, with 13 bases fitting TRBD2. There are 15 residues in the CDR3. After removal of 1 base from V and 6 bases from J, the junction contained 0 bases not matched to a gene. Germline V lookup: CDR1 LGHNA, CDR2 YSLEER. The chain's CDR3 is CASSQGTSGRNIQYF. Written as DNA, the CDR3 is TGCGCCAGCAGCCAAGGGACTAGCGGGAGAAACATTCAGTACTTC.

This sequence joins TRBV29-1 and TRBJ2-1; 12 bases agree with TRBD2. CDR1 SQVTM and CDR2 ANQGSEA come from the germline V gene. The CDR3 totals 15 residues. J gave up 4 bases and V 5 bases, and 6 bases lay outside the gene matches. The CDR3 DNA reads as TGCAGCGTTCTAGGACTAGCGGGAAGGTACAATGAGCAGTTCTTC. Its translation: CSVLGLAGRYNEQFF.

This rearrangement joins TRBV3-1 to TRBJ1-2; D gene uncertain. Per germline, CDR1 LGHDT and CDR2 YNNKEL (reference sequence). The CDR3 is 12 amino acids. The V and J ends lost 4 bases and 4 bases respectively, with 7 bases between them. The DNA for the CDR3 is TGTGCCAGCAGCCGGGATATCTATGGCTACACCTTC. Translating gives CASSRDIYGYTF.

The sample holds many counts of this clonotype. The chain combines TRBV4-3 with TRBJ2-3; 7 bases map to TRBD1. The CDR3 is 17 residues long. Germline CDR1 LGHNA, CDR2 YSLEER. V lost 3 bases, J lost 2 bases, and 11 bases stayed unmatched. The CDR3 sequence is CASSQLQGNSITDTQYF. In DNA form, the CDR3 reads TGCGCCAGCAGCCAGTTACAGGGGAATTCTATCACAGATACGCAGTATTTT.

This clonotype has a count of ten or more. This chain connects TRBV20-1 to TRBJ1-2; a possible D gene is TRBD1 (6 bases). V shed 6 bases and J shed 2 bases, with 13 bases lying between them. The CDR3 is 13 residues long. The germline V gene has CDR1 DFQATT and CDR2 SNEGSKA (reference sequence). For the CDR3, the DNA is TGCAGTGCACACAACAGGGTGAACTATGGCTACACCTTC. Its protein product is CSAHNRVNYGYTF.

This clonotype was found many times. The chain is built from TRBV18 and TRBJ2-7; unclear D gene. The CDR3 is 16 residues long. From germline, CDR1 is KGHSH and CDR2 LQKENI. Trimming took off 6 bases at V and 0 bases at J, with 18 bases between the two ends. CDR3: CASSFNRAGSSYEQYF. In nucleotides, the CDR3 is TGTGCCAGCTCTTTCAATAGGGCAGGCAGCTCCTACGAGCAGTACTTC.

This clonotype was detected many times. The chain combines TRBV4-3 with TRBJ2-6, with D possibly being TRBD1 or TRBD2 (6 bases each). Trimming shortened V by 1 base and J by 2 bases, and 15 bases separated the two germline ends. Germline V lookup: CDR1 LGHNA, CDR2 YSLEER. The CDR3 is 18 amino acids. CDR3 nucleotides: TGCGCCAGCAGCCAAGCTGGGGGGCCAGGAACTGGGGCCAACGTCCTGACTTTC. Translating gives CASSQAGGPGTGANVLTF.

This clonotype has ten or more counts. The rearrangement uses TRBV4-3 and TRBJ2-7, with TRBD1 matching over 9 bases. Germline trimming cut 3 bases from V and 3 bases from J; bases unmatched to any gene: 9. The CDR3 extends over 16 amino acids. CDR1 and CDR2 (germline): LGHNA, YSLEER. CDR3 residues: CASSQTSGQGNYEQYF. The DNA of the CDR3 is TGCGCCAGCAGCCAGACCTCGGGACAGGGCAACTACGAGCAGTACTTC.

The J gene is TRBJ2-1, the V gene TRBV7-2, with D possibly being TRBD2 (5 bases). CDR3 length: 16 amino acids. Germline V gives CDR1 SGHTA, CDR2 FQGNSA. Trimming pared 5 bases from V and 4 bases from J, leaving 18 bases between. The chain's CDR3 is CASSPTIGGGYNEQFF. The CDR3 DNA reads as TGTGCCAGCAGCCCCACCATTGGAGGAGGTTACAATGAGCAGTTCTTC. The full variable domain, completed using reference TRBV7-2 and TRBJ2-1, is GAGVSQSPSNKVTEKGKDVELRCDPISGHTALYWYRQSLGQGLEFLIYFQGNSAPDKSGLPSDRFSAERTGGSVSTLTIQRTQQEDSAVYLCASSPTIGGGYNEQFFGPGTRLTVL.

This clonotype was observed at least ten times. The rearrangement links TRBV29-1 to TRBJ2-2; TRBD2 aligns across 8 bases. The CDR3 has 15 residues. The germline gives CDR1 SQVTM, CDR2 ANQGSEA. Germline trimming cut 7 bases from V and 1 base from J; bases unmatched to any gene: 8. The CDR3 coding sequence is TGCAGCGCCGGGGGCAGCGGGAGGAACACCGGGGAGCTGTTTTTT. This sequence encodes CSAGGSGRNTGELFF.

This clonotype was detected a few times. As DNA, the CDR3 is TGTGCCAGCAGTTGGAGGACAGCCAACACTGAAGCTTTCTTT. The encoded protein is CASSWRTANTEAFF. This chain joins TRBV6-5 and TRBJ1-1, with a tentative D call TRBD1 (6 bases). Germline V CDR1 and CDR2: MNHEY, SVGAGI. V lost 4 bases and J lost 2, with 11 bases in between. The CDR3 length is 14 residues.

A few counts support this clonotype. The genes are TRBV20-1 and TRBJ1-6; D may be TRBD1 (5 bases). V lost 1 base and J 6 bases, leaving 7 bases between the germline ends. The CDR3 is 13 amino acids. Germline lookup yields CDR1 DFQATT and CDR2 SNEGSKA (reference sequence). CDR3 loop: CSARGRANSPLHF. CDR3 DNA: TGCAGTGCTAGAGGCAGGGCTAATTCACCCCTCCACTTT.

This clonotype occurred a few times. The chain uses TRBV5-1 and TRBJ2-2; D might be TRBD1 or TRBD2, each matching 5 bases. This CDR3 has 14 amino acids. V was shortened by 0 bases and J by 6 bases, with 9 bases between the two germline ends. CDR1 is SGHRS, CDR2 YFSETQ, per germline. Here the CDR3 DNA reads TGCGCCAGCAGCTTGGCCGTGGGGGCCGGGGAGCTGTTTTTT. Its protein is CASSLAVGAGELFF.

This clonotype was seen more than once but under ten times. The rearrangement uses TRBV12-3 or TRBV12-4 and TRBJ2-2; 8 bases are a match to TRBD2. CDR3 length equals 19 residues. The junction had 14 bases not matched to a gene; V was cut back by 2 bases and J by 3 bases. CDR3 amino acids: CASSLWRPLAGLDTGELFF. In DNA, the CDR3 is TGTGCCAGCAGTTTATGGCGTCCTCTAGCGGGTCTTGACACCGGGGAGCTGTTTTTT.

This clonotype has more than one count but fewer than ten. The rearrangement joins TRBV4-3 to TRBJ1-4; D not resolved. Trimming left V 0 bases short and J 4 bases short, with 6 bases between. The length of the CDR3 is 14 residues. Germline V CDR1 and CDR2: LGHNA, YSLEER. The CDR3 DNA is TGCGCCAGCAGCCAAGAGTGGCGTAATGAAAAACTGTTTTTT. This sequence encodes CASSQEWRNEKLFF.

Many counts were recorded for this clonotype. The chain is built from TRBV20-1 and TRBJ2-5; D may be TRBD1 (5 bases). Trimming pared 4 bases from V and 1 base from J, leaving 13 bases between. Looked up from germline, CDR1 is DFQATT and CDR2 is SNEGSKA (reference sequence). The CDR3 contains 14 residues. The CDR3 sequence: CSATQGGFQETQYF. The CDR3 bases are TGCAGTGCTACCCAGGGCGGCTTCCAAGAGACCCAGTACTTC.

This rearrangement joins TRBV20-1 to TRBJ2-7; 9 bases agree with TRBD2. Losses at the gene ends were 3 bases for V and 4 bases for J; bases not matched to a gene: 13. The CDR3 is 16 residues long. Germline assignment: CDR1 DFQATT and CDR2 SNEGSKA (reference sequence). The CDR3 region has the DNA TGCAGTGCTAGTGGGCGGCCGGGACTAGCCGTATACGAGCAGTACTTC. It specifies CSASGRPGLAVYEQYF.

This clonotype was picked up many times. V and J are TRBV20-1 and TRBJ2-7; D remains unclear. Looked up from germline, CDR1 is DFQATT and CDR2 is SNEGSKA (reference sequence). The CDR3 totals 13 residues. V gave up 0 bases and J gave up 2 bases, with 8 bases separating them. CDR3 DNA: TGCAGTGCTAGAGAATTGACAACCTACGAGCAGTACTTC. The encoded protein is CSARELTTYEQYF.

V usage is TRBV10-3 and J usage is TRBJ2-1, with TRBD2 matching 7 bases. The CDR3 length is 18 residues. CDR1 is ENHRY and CDR2 is SYGVKD in the germline V gene. V gave up 4 bases and J gave up 0 bases; unmatched junction bases: 12. The CDR3 DNA follows: TGTGCCATCAGTGCTTTCGGGGCTAGCGGCAGCTCCTACAATGAGCAGTTCTTC. Its translation: CAISAFGASGSSYNEQFF.

The chain couples TRBV25-1 to TRBJ1-2; the D is unclear. V was shortened by 2 bases and J by 4 bases, with 8 bases between the two germline ends. CDR1 is MGHDK and CDR2 is SYGVNS in the germline V gene. The CDR3 covers 13 residues. In DNA form, the CDR3 reads TGTGCCAGCAGTGAAACGAACAGCTATGGCTACACCTTC. Protein: CASSETNSYGYTF.

This clonotype was detected many times. V gene TRBV4-2 combines with J gene TRBJ2-7; 9 bases match TRBD1. V was pared by 2 bases and J by 3 bases, with 8 bases of the junction left unmatched. CDR3 length: 16 residues. Germline V CDR1 and CDR2: LGHNA, YNFKEQ. The CDR3 reads CASSQTGTGIGYEQYF. The DNA of the CDR3 is TGTGCCAGCAGCCAAACCGGGACAGGGATTGGCTACGAGCAGTACTTC.

A few counts support this clonotype. V gene TRBV5-1 combines with J gene TRBJ2-1, with 7 bases identical to TRBD2. Germline lookup yields CDR1 SGHRS and CDR2 YFSETQ. The trim removed 1 base at V and 2 bases at J, leaving 6 bases unmatched. This CDR3 has 16 amino acids. CDR3 in DNA: TGCGCCAGCAGCTTGCGCGGGAGCGGAACCTACAATGAGCAGTTCTTC. Its translation: CASSLRGSGTYNEQFF.

This clonotype was seen more than once but under ten times. The rearrangement links TRBV2 to TRBJ2-3; D remains unclear. Trimming cost V 5 bases and J 8 bases, with 8 bases left between them. This CDR3 spans 11 amino acids. Germline CDR1 and CDR2: SNHLY and FYNNEI. In DNA form, the CDR3 reads TGTGCCAGCAGTCAACAGCTTACGCAGTATTTT. Translating gives CASSQQLTQYF.

The table lists this clonotype with many counts. The chain recombines TRBV29-1 with TRBJ2-5, with 8 bases lining up with TRBD1. CDR3 size: 13 residues. V dropped 6 bases and J dropped 0; count of bases not matched to a gene: 3. Germline values: CDR1 SQVTM, CDR2 ANQGSEA. CDR3 coding DNA: TGCAGCGTGGACAGGGTGTACCAAGAGACCCAGTACTTC. It specifies CSVDRVYQETQYF.

This clonotype was observed a few times. The gene calls are TRBV3-1 and TRBJ1-3; no definite D call. V dropped 1 base and J dropped 1 base, with 14 bases sitting between them. The CDR3 runs 17 residues. Germline V CDR1 and CDR2: LGHDT, YNNKEL (reference sequence). The CDR3 bases are TGTGCCAGCAGCCAAGCCGAGACACGGAATTCTGGAAACACCATATATTTT. It translates to CASSQAETRNSGNTIYF.